These 20 T cell receptor beta chains came from one sample sequenced in a study of shared clonotypes between healthy human individuals. Assay used: immunoSEQ multiplex PCR; TCRdb lists only in-frame clones, some missing. The sample lists about 470,000 clones; 70% to 80% were seen once. Specimen: PBMCs. The receptors here all came from a woman aged 35 to 49 in good health. Some clones in this sample may be carry-over from other donors' samples.

The chain couples TRBV25-1 to TRBJ2-7; a weak D match, TRBD2 (7 bases). Germline V CDR1 and CDR2: MGHDK, SYGVNS. The CDR3 is 16 residues long. V was clipped by 3 bases and J by 3 bases, with 18 bases between them. CDR3 sequence (DNA): TGTGCCAGCAGTGAGGGGGGGGCCAGGTCGCTCTACGAGCAGTACTTC. As protein: CASSEGGARSLYEQYF.

The chain has TRBV5-4 and TRBJ2-7; either TRBD1 or TRBD2 may fit D (5 bases each). Germline V gene lookup returns CDR1 SGHNT and CDR2 YYREEE (reference sequence). V lost 3 bases and J 3 bases, leaving 13 bases between the germline ends. CDR3 length: 14 amino acids. Here the CDR3 reads CASSSRDGNYEQYF. In nucleotides, the CDR3 is TGTGCCAGCAGCTCCCGGGACGGGAACTACGAGCAGTACTTC. Supplemented by reference TRBV5-4 and TRBJ2-7, the full variable domain reads ETGVTQSPTHLIKTRGQQVTLRCSSQSGHNTVSWYQQALGQGPQFIFQYYREEENGRGNFPPRFSGLQFPNYSSELNVNALELDDSALYLCASSSRDGNYEQYFGPGTRLTVT.

The rearrangement joins TRBV9 to TRBJ1-5, with D unclear. This CDR3 spans 15 amino acids. Germline V lookup: CDR1 SGDLS, CDR2 YYNGEE. V lost 0 bases and J lost 0, with 7 bases in between. The chain's CDR3 is CASSVEGYSNQPQHF. The CDR3, as DNA: TGTGCCAGCAGCGTAGAGGGCTATAGCAATCAGCCCCAGCATTTT.

This clone has just a few counts. This chain connects TRBV28 to TRBJ2-2; D possibly corresponds to TRBD1 (6 bases). There are 14 residues in the CDR3. Germline values: CDR1 MDHEN, CDR2 SYDVKM. V was clipped by 2 bases and J by 3 bases, with 7 bases between them. In DNA form, the CDR3 reads TGTGCCAGCAGTTTAGAGGGGGACACCGGGGAGCTGTTTTTT. It yields the protein CASSLEGDTGELFF.

The J gene is TRBJ2-1, the V gene TRBV6-6, with 8 bases identical to TRBD2. Germline V gene lookup returns CDR1 MNHNY and CDR2 SVGAGI (reference sequence). The CDR3 is 15 amino acids. The V segment lost 5 bases and the J segment 2 bases; nucleotides outside the gene matches: 5. The CDR3 DNA sequence: TGTGCCAGCAGTCCAAGCGGGAGTACCTACAATGAGCAGTTCTTC. This encodes CASSPSGSTYNEQFF.

The chain has TRBV30 and TRBJ2-1; 7 nucleotides line up with TRBD2. V lost 3 bases and J lost 2; bases outside the gene matches: 7. In germline, CDR1 is GTSNPN, CDR2 SVGIG (reference sequence). The CDR3 extends over 15 amino acids. The CDR3 coding sequence is TGTGCCTGGAGCCCCAAGCGGGATGCCTACAATGAGCAGTTCTTC. It specifies CAWSPKRDAYNEQFF. The full variable domain, completed using reference TRBV30 and TRBJ2-1, is SQTIHQWPATLVQPVGSPLSLECTVEGTSNPNLYWYRQAAGRGLQLLFYSVGIGQISSEVPQNLSASRPQDRQFILSSKKLLLSDSGFYLCAWSPKRDAYNEQFFGPGTRLTVL.

The genes are TRBV10-2 and TRBJ2-7; TRBD2 matches 9 bases. The end of the DNA fits TRBJ2-1 better, so the J call may be wrong. There are 15 residues in the CDR3. CDR1 and CDR2 (germline): WSHSY, SAAADI. The chain's CDR3 is CASSVVASGANEQFF. CDR3 nucleotide sequence: TGCGCCAGCAGTGTTGTGGCTAGCGGGGCCAATGAGCAGTTCTTC.

This rearrangement joins TRBV18 to TRBJ2-7, with D uncertain. The germline V gene encodes CDR1 KGHSH and CDR2 LQKENI. The V and J ends lost 3 bases and 0 bases respectively, with 9 bases between them. This CDR3 region has 14 residues. The CDR3 DNA follows: TGTGCCAGCTCACCTCTTGTGGGCTCCTACGAGCAGTACTTC. Its protein is CASSPLVGSYEQYF.

The CDR3 region is CASSLAGVYNEQFF. The CDR3 nucleotides read TGTGCCAGCAGTTTAGCGGGAGTTTACAATGAGCAGTTCTTC. The chain carries TRBV27 and TRBJ2-1; TRBD2 aligns across 7 bases. After removal of 2 bases from V and 4 bases from J, the junction contained 2 bases not matched to a gene. Germline CDR1 and CDR2: MNHEY and SMNVEV (reference sequence). The CDR3 spans 14 residues.

The J gene is TRBJ2-5, the V gene TRBV7-7, with TRBD1 identical over 8 bases. The CDR3 sequence is 15 residues long. CDR1 is SSHAT and CDR2 is FNYEAQ in the germline V gene (reference sequence). J gave up 5 bases and V 5 bases, and 10 bases lay outside the gene matches. CDR3 DNA: TGTGCCAGCAGCCTCGGACAGGGTGGTTGGGAGACCCAGTACTTC. As protein: CASSLGQGGWETQYF.

As for this clone: A junction boundary mismatches the germline segment, possibly from a read error. Other DNA sequences in the same sample also yield this CDR3. CDR3 nucleotide sequence: TGTGCTAGCAGCCAGGGACTAGCGGGGGAACAGCAGTACTTC. This codes for CASSQGLAGEQQYF. This chain joins TRBV28 and TRBJ2-7; 14 bases align to TRBD2. In germline, CDR1 is MDHEN, CDR2 SYDVKM. CDR3 length: 14 residues.

The chain links TRBV20-1 to TRBJ1-1; unclear D gene. Trimming stripped 0 bases from V and 7 bases from J, with 6 bases between. The CDR3 has 11 amino acids. Germline CDR1 DFQATT, CDR2 SNEGSKA (reference sequence). The CDR3 DNA follows: TGCAGTGCTAGAGATTTCGGTGAAGCTTTCTTT. Its translation: CSARDFGEAFF.

Written as DNA, the CDR3 is TGTGCCAGCAGCGGCCCCTTATACAATGAGCAGTTCTTC. It yields the protein CASSGPLYNEQFF. The gene calls are TRBV6-5 and TRBJ2-1; D unresolved. Germline assignment: CDR1 MNHEY and CDR2 SVGAGI. V was pared by 6 bases and J by 4 bases, with 10 bases between. The CDR3 runs to 13 residues.

The chain uses TRBV11-3 and TRBJ2-3, with a tentative D call TRBD2 (6 bases). The CDR3 spans 14 residues. The V gene's germline CDR1 is SGHNT and CDR2 YENEEA. V lost 1 base, J lost 4 bases, and 9 bases lay in between. CDR3 sequence reads: CASSLGLEADTQYF. DNA for the CDR3: TGTGCCAGCAGCTTAGGACTAGAAGCAGATACGCAGTATTTT. The entire variable domain, with the rest obtained from reference TRBV11-3 and TRBJ2-3, is as follows: EAGVVQSPRYKIIEKKQPVAFWCNPISGHNTLYWYLQNLGQGPELLIRYENEEAVDDSQLPKDRFSAERLKGVDSTLKIQPAELGDSAVYLCASSLGLEADTQYFGPGTRLTVL.

The CDR3 region has the DNA TGTGCCAGCAGCCCCCCCGGCCGCGAGCAGTACTTC. Its translation: CASSPPGREQYF. The J gene is TRBJ2-7, the V gene TRBV7-2; no firm D call. The germline V gene has CDR1 SGHTA and CDR2 FQGNSA. The V gene lost 5 bases and the J gene lost 6 bases, with 11 bases spanning the gap. This CDR3 comprises 12 residues.

In this sample, this clone turned up once. The chain carries TRBV18 and TRBJ1-1; D is perhaps TRBD1 (6 bases). Germline loops: CDR1 KGHSH, CDR2 LQKENI. Between the trimmed V and J ends, which lost 6 bases and 0 bases, there was a span of 11 bases. This CDR3 is built from 14 residues. CDR3 region: CASSPTGLNTEAFF. The CDR3 DNA sequence: TGTGCCAGCTCGCCGACAGGTTTGAACACTGAAGCTTTCTTT.

This chain links TRBV7-3 with TRBJ2-1; 7 bases agree with TRBD2. Trimming cost V 2 bases and J 8 bases; bases outside gene matches: 9. CDR3 size: 15 residues. Looked up from germline, CDR1 is SGHTA and CDR2 is FQGTGA. CDR3 DNA sequence: TGTGCCAGCAGCTTACTGGTGGGGAGGGGACATGAGCAGTTCTTC. Protein sequence: CASSLLVGRGHEQFF.

This sequence joins TRBV19 and TRBJ1-5; 7 nucleotides line up with TRBD1. Germline trimming cut 4 bases from V and 5 bases from J; bases unmatched to any gene: 5. Per the germline V gene, CDR1 is LNHDA and CDR2 is SQIVND (reference sequence). The CDR3 runs to 14 residues. CDR3 in amino acids: CASSTRDSYQPQHF. The CDR3 DNA follows: TGTGCCAGTAGTACCCGGGACAGTTATCAGCCCCAGCATTTT.

This clone appeared once. This chain links TRBV7-2 with TRBJ1-2; D unclear. The CDR3 totals 13 residues. From germline, CDR1 is SGHTA and CDR2 FQGNSA. The V end was cut by 6 bases, the J end by 0 bases, with 8 bases between. The CDR3 here is CASRDRANYGYTF. The CDR3, as DNA: TGTGCCAGCAGGGACCGAGCTAACTATGGCTACACCTTC.

The chain recombines TRBV28 with TRBJ2-2; D is unclear. This CDR3 region has 14 residues. Trimming cost V 2 bases and J 6 bases, with 10 bases left between them. CDR1 is MDHEN and CDR2 is SYDVKM in the germline V gene. DNA of the CDR3: TGTGCCAGCAGTTTAACAGTTTTGGCCGGGGAGCTGTTTTTT. Its translation: CASSLTVLAGELFF.